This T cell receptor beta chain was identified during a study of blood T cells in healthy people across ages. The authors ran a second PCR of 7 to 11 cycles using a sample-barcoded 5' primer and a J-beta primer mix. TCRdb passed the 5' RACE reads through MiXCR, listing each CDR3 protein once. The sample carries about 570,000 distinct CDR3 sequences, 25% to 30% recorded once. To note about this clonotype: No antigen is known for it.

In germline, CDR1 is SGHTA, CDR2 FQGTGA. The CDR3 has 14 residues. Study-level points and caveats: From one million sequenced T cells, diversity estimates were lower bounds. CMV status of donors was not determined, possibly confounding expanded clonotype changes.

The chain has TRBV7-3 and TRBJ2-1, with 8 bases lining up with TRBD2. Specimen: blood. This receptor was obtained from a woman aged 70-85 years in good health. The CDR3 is CVRSGTSRLYEQFF. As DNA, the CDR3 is TGTGTGCGAAGCGGGACTAGTCGGTTGTATGAGCAGTTCTTC.